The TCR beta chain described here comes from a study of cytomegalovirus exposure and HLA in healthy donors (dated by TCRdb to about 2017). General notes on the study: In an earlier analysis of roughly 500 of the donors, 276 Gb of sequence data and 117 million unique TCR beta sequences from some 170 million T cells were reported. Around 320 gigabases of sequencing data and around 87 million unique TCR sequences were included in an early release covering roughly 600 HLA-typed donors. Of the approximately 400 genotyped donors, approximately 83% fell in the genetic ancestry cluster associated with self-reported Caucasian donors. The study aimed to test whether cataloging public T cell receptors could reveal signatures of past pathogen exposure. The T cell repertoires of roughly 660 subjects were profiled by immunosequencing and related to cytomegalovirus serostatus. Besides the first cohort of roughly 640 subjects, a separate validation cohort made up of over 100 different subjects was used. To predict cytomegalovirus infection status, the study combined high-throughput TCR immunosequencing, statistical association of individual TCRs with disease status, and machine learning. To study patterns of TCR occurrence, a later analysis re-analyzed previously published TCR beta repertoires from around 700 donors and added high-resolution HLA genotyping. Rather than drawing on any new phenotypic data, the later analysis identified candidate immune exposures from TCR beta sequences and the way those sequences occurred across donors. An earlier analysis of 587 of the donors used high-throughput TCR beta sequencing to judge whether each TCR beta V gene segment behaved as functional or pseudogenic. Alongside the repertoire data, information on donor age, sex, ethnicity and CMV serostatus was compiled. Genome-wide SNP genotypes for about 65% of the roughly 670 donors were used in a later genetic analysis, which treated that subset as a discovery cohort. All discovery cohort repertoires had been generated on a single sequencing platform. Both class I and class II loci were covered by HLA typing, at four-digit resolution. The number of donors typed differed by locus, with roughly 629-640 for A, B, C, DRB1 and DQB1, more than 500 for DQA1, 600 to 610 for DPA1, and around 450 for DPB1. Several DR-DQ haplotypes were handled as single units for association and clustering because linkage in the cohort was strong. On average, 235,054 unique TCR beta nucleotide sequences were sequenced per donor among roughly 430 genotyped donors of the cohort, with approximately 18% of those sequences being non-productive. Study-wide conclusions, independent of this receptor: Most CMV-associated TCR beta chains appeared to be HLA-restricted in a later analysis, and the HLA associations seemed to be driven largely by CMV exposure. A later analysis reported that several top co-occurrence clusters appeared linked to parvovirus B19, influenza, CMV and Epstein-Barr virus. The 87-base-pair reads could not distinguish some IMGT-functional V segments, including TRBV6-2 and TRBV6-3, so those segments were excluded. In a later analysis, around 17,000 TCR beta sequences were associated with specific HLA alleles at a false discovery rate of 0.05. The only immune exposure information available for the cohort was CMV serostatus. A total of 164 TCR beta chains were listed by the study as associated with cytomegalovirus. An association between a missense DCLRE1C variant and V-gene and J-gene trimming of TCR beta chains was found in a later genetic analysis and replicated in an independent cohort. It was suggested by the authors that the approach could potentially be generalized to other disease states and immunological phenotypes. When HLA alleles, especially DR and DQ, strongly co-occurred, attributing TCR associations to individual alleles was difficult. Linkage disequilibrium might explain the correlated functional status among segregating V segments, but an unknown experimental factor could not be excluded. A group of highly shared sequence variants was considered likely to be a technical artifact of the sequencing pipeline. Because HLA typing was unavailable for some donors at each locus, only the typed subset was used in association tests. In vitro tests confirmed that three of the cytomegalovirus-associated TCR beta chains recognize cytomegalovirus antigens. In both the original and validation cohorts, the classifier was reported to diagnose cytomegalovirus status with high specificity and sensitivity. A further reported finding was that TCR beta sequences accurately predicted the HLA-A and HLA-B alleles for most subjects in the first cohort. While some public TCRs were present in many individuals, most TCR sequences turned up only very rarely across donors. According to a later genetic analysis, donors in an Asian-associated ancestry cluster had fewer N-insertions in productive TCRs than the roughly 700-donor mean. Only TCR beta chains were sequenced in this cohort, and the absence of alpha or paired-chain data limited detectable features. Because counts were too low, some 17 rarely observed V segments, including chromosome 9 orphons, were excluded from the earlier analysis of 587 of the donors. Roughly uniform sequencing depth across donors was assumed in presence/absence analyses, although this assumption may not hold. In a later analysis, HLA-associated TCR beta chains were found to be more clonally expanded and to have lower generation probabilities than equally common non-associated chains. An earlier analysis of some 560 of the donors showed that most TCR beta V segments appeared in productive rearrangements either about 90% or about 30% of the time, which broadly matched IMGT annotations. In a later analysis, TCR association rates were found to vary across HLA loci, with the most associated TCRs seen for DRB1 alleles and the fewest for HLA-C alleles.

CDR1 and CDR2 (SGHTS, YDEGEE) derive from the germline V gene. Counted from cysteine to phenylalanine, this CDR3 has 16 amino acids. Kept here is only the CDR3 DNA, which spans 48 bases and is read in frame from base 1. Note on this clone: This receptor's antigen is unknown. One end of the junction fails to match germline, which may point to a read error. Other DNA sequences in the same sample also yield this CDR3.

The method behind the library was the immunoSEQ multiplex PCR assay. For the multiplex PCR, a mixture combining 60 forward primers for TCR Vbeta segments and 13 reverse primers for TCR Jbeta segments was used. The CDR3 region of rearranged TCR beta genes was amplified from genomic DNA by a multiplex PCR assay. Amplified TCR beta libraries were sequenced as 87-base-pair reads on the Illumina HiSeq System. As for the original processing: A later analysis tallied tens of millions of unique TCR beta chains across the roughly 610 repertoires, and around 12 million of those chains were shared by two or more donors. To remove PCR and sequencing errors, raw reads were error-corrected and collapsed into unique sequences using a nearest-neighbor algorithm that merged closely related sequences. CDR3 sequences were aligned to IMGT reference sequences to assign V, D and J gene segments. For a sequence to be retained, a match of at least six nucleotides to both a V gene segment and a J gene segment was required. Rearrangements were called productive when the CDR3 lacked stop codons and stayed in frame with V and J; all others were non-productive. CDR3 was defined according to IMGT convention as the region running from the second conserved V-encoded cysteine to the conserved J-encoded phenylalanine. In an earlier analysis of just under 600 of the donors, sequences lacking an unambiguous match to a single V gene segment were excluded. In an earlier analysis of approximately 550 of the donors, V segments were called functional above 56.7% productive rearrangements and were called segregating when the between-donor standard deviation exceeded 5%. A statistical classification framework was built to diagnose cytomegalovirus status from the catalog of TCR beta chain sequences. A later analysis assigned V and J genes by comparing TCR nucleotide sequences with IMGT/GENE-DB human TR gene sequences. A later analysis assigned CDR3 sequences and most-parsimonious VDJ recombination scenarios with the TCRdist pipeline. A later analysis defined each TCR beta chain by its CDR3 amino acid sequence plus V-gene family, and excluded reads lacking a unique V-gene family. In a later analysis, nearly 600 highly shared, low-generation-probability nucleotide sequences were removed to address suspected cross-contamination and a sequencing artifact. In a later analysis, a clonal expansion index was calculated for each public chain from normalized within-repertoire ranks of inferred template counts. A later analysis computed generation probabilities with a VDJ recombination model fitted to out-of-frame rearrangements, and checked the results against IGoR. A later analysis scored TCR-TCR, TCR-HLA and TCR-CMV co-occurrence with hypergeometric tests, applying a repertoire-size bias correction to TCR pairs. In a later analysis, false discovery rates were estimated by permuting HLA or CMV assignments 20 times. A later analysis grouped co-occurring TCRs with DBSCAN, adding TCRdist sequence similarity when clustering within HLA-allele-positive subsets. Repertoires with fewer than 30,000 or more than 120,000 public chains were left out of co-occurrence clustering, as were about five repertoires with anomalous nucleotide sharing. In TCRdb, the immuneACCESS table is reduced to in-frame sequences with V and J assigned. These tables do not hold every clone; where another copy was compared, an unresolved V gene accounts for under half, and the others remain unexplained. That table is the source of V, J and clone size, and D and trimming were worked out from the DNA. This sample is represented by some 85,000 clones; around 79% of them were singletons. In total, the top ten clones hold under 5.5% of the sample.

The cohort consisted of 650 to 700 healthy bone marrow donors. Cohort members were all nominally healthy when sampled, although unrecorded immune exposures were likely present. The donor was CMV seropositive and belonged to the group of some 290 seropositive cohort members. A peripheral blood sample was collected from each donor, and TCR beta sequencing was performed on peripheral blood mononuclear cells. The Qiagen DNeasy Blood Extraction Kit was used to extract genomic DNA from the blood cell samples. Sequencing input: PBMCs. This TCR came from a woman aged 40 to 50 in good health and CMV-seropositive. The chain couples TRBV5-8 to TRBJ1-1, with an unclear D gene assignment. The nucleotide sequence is TGTGCCAGCAGCTTGGTAGCGACAATACAAAACACTGAGGCTTTCTTT. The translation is CASSLVATIQNTEAFF.